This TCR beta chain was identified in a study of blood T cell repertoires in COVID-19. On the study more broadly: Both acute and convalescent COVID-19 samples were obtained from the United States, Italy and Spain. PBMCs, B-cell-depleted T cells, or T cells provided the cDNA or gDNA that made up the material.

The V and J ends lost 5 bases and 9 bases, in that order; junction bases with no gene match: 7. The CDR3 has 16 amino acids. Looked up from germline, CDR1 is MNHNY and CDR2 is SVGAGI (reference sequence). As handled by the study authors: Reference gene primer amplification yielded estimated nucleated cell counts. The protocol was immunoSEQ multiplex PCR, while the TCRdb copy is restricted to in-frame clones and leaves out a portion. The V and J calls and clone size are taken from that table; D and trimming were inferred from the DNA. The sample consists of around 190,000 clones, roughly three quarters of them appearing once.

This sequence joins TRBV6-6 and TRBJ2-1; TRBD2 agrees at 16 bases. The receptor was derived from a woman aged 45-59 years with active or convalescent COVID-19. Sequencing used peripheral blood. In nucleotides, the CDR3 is TGTGCCAGCAGTACGGGACTAGCGGGGGGGCGTTTTGAGCAGTTCTTC. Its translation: CASSTGLAGGRFEQFF.